These 10 T cell receptor beta chains share one sample of origin, sequenced in a study of T-cell memory formation after mild COVID-19. TCRdb itself ran the 5' RACE reads through MiXCR, one entry per CDR3 protein. This sample carries approximately 580,000 distinct CDR3 sequences, roughly 21% of them seen once, and the ten largest clones take about 12%. The sequenced sample consisted of PBMCs or a T cell subset sorted from them (not recorded which). Receptors were obtained from an adult woman who had mild COVID-19 (a few samples of this study predate the infection). Cell type and time point are not known.

V gene TRBV6-4 combines with J gene TRBJ1-2; a weak D match, TRBD1 (6 bases). The CDR3 runs 15 residues. V shed 6 bases and J shed 4 bases, with 18 bases lying between them. Looked up from germline, CDR1 is MRHNA and CDR2 is SNTAGT. DNA of the CDR3: TGTGCCAGCAGACCGGGACACTCGGCCGGCTATGGCTACACCTTC. Residues: CASRPGHSAGYGYTF.

This clonotype showed up just a few times. The chain has TRBV5-6 and TRBJ2-3; D may be TRBD1 or TRBD2 (5 bases each). The CDR3 has 14 residues. The germline gives CDR1 SGHDT, CDR2 YYEEEE. The V end was cut by 0 bases, the J end by 5 bases, with 10 bases between. Here the CDR3 DNA reads TGTGCCAGCAGCTTGGTTGGGGCGGGAGATACGCAGTATTTT. Translation: CASSLVGAGDTQYF.

This rearrangement joins TRBV15 to TRBJ2-2, with D maybe TRBD2 (5 bases). Germline CDR1 LNHNV, CDR2 YYDKDF (reference sequence). V was shortened by 1 base and J by 4 bases, with 13 bases between the two germline ends. This CDR3 spans 16 amino acids. DNA of the CDR3: TGTGCCACCAGCAGAGTGCGAGGAGAGGGCACCGGGGAGCTGTTTTTT. Its translation is CATSRVRGEGTGELFF.

Turning to this clonotype: The junction departs from germline at one end; a sequencing error may be responsible. The V call is TRBV4-3, the J call TRBJ2-7; D is possibly TRBD1 (6 bases). Germline assignment: CDR1 LGHNA and CDR2 YSLEER. This CDR3 has 13 amino acids. CDR3 sequence (DNA): TGCGCCAGCAGCCATTATACAGGGTCAGGTCAGCACTTC. As protein: CASSHYTGSGQHF.

The chain has TRBV7-2 and TRBJ2-2, with 11 bases lining up with TRBD2. This CDR3 is 15 amino acids long. The V gene's germline CDR1 is SGHTA and CDR2 FQGNSA. Trimming removed 6 bases from V and 5 bases from J; junction bases left unmatched: 5. As DNA, the CDR3 is TGTGCCAGCAGAAAGGGACTAGCGGTAACCGGGGAGCTGTTTTTT. It is translated as CASRKGLAVTGELFF.

This clonotype was seen ten or more times. V gene TRBV7-2 combines with J gene TRBJ2-7; D remains ambiguous. V lost 2 bases and J 0 bases, leaving 8 bases between the germline ends. The CDR3 contains 14 residues. Germline V lookup: CDR1 SGHTA, CDR2 FQGNSA. The CDR3 DNA follows: TGTGCCAGCAGCTTACTTCACTCCTCCTACGAGCAGTACTTC. Amino acids: CASSLLHSSYEQYF.

A few counts support this clonotype. The V and J genes are TRBV7-9 and TRBJ1-3, with D maybe TRBD1 (6 bases). Germline CDR1 SEHNR, CDR2 FQNEAQ (reference sequence). V was trimmed by 5 bases and J by 4 bases, leaving 12 bases between them. This CDR3 region has 14 residues. CDR3 in DNA: TGTGCCAGCAGCGTTACAGGGTCCGGAAACACCATATATTTT. Amino acids: CASSVTGSGNTIYF.

The chain joins TRBV25-1 to TRBJ1-6; 9 bases align to TRBD1. The length of the CDR3 is 15 residues. Germline CDR1 reads MGHDK; CDR2 reads SYGVNS. V was pared by 5 bases and J by 7 bases, with 6 bases of the junction left unmatched. Written as DNA, the CDR3 is TGTGCCAGCAGTTCCAGCGGGACAGGGAATTCACCCCTCCACTTT. Protein product: CASSSSGTGNSPLHF.

This clonotype was seen many times. The chain uses TRBV12-3 or TRBV12-4 and TRBJ2-7; no firm D call. This CDR3 region has 13 residues. Between the trimmed V and J ends, which lost 6 bases and 0 bases, there was a span of 9 bases. The CDR3 here is CASSNLGSYEQYF. In DNA, the CDR3 is TGTGCCAGCAGCAACCTAGGCTCCTACGAGCAGTACTTC.

In its sample, this clonotype was seen a few times. The rearrangement uses TRBV4-3 and TRBJ2-7, with 13 bases lining up with TRBD2. The V and J ends lost 3 bases and 3 bases, in that order; junction bases with no gene match: 8. Germline assignment: CDR1 LGHNA and CDR2 YSLEER. The CDR3 totals 17 residues. CDR3 residues: CASSHGLAGETLYEQYF. The CDR3 nucleotides are TGCGCCAGCAGCCACGGACTAGCGGGAGAGACCCTCTACGAGCAGTACTTC.